Each of the 5 T cell receptor beta chains below was sequenced from the same sample in a study of memory CD4+ T cells and cytomegalovirus serostatus (dated by TCRdb to about 2019). Single viable CD3+CD4+CD8-CD45RO+ cells were sorted as memory CD4+ T cells on a FACSAria II. Preparation of the library involved the immunoSEQ multiplex PCR assay. In TCRdb, the immuneACCESS table is reduced to in-frame sequences with V and J assigned. These tables do not hold every clone; where another copy was compared, an unresolved V gene accounts for under half, and the others remain unexplained. The sample contains about 56,000 clones, around 80% of them found a single time. The ten largest clones add up to 0.4% to 0.5% of the sample. Sequenced sample: memory CD4+ T cells from blood. Every receptor here comes from an adult in good health and CMV-seronegative.

This clone was found a few times. The chain is built from TRBV4-2 and TRBJ2-1, with TRBD2 matching over 8 bases. The length of the CDR3 is 15 residues. The V gene end was trimmed by 0 bases and the J gene end by 9 bases; junction bases not matched to a gene: 7. Germline CDR1 LGHNA, CDR2 YNFKEQ. The CDR3 sequence: CASSQETGGLGEQFF. The DNA for the CDR3 is TGTGCCAGCAGCCAAGAAACGGGGGGGCTGGGTGAGCAGTTCTTC.

The V call is TRBV2, the J call TRBJ1-6; no clear D. The CDR3 spans 13 residues. The V end was cut by 7 bases, the J end by 9 bases, with 13 bases between. The germline V gene has CDR1 SNHLY and CDR2 FYNNEI. The CDR3 bases are TGTGCCAGCAAGCTGGATCTTCCTTCACCCCTCCACTTT. It is translated as CASKLDLPSPLHF.

The chain carries TRBV4-1 and TRBJ1-1; D remains unclear. The CDR3 length is 15 residues. Trimming stripped 2 bases from V and 0 bases from J, with 10 bases between. Germline CDR1 MGHRA, CDR2 YSYEKL. The CDR3 DNA is TGCGCCAGCAGCCAAAGCCTGGCTATGAACACTGAAGCTTTCTTT. This codes for CASSQSLAMNTEAFF.

The chain couples TRBV14 to TRBJ1-1; tentatively, D is TRBD1 (6 bases). V dropped 4 bases and J dropped 6 bases, with 18 bases sitting between them. The germline V gene has CDR1 SGHDN and CDR2 FVKESK. CDR3 length equals 15 residues. The CDR3 DNA reads as TGTGCCAGCAGCCGACAGAACGGGGGGCTCTCTGAAGCTTTCTTT. Translation gives CASSRQNGGLSEAFF.

The V and J genes are TRBV4-2 and TRBJ1-1; D uncertain. The V gene's germline CDR1 is LGHNA and CDR2 YNFKEQ. The CDR3 totals 14 residues. V was shortened by 1 base and J by 1 base, with 7 bases between the two germline ends. CDR3 amino acids: CASSQAGRNTEAFF. The DNA of the CDR3 is TGTGCCAGCAGCCAAGCTGGCAGGAACACTGAAGCTTTCTTT.